Below, one TCR beta chain is given with its context. This specimen belongs to a study of Ad26.COV2.S vaccination and SARS-CoV-2 variants. The overall study: Trial arm assignment for the donor was COV1001 Ad26.COV2.S. In the study, Ad26.COV2.S was injected intramuscularly once, or twice 56 days apart.

As to treatment: 15 to 20 received Ad26.COV2.S at low or high dose, single or two shots; roughly 5 received placebo; per-sample allocation not given. Sampling was done on day 63 after the first vaccine or placebo injection. The vaccine antigen was prefusion-stabilized Wuhan SARS-CoV-2 spike. The V and J ends lost 5 bases and 3 bases respectively, with 11 bases between them. CDR1 and CDR2 from the germline V gene are SEHNR and FQNEAQ (reference sequence). The CDR3 has 13 amino acids. Here immunoSEQ multiplex PCR was the method, and the copy in TCRdb shows in-frame clones only, minus some. The sample gives nearly 400,000 clones, around 91% of which show up once; approximately 1.9% is in the top ten.

This chain connects TRBV7-9 to TRBJ2-7; D is ambiguous. This specimen consisted of peripheral blood, obtained in a trial of Ad26.COV2.S vaccine versus placebo. This receptor was obtained from a person between 18 and 65 years old who received the Ad26.COV2.S COVID-19 vaccine or a placebo. CDR3 in DNA: TGTGCCAGCAGCATGGACCCCCGCTACGAGCAGTACTTC. It translates to CASSMDPRYEQYF.